Each of the 26 T cell receptor beta chains below was sequenced from the same sample in a study of shared clonotypes between healthy human individuals (dated by TCRdb to 2020 to 2022). CD8 naive samples were obtained by positive selection for CCR7 among CD45RO-negative cells, yielding a CD45RA+CCR7+ population from which TemRA cells were excluded. Libraries came from the immunoSEQ multiplex PCR assay. TCRdb stores this immuneACCESS table with in-frame sequences only. Part of the clones is absent; in the studies checked, under half of the shortfall reflects unresolved V genes, and no reason is known for the rest. For this sample there are about 2 million clones; around 96% appear just once. The leading ten clones occupy approximately 1.2% of the sample. The specimen was naive CD8+ T cells sorted from blood. The cell subset or site label, read with the paper, signifies: CD45RA+CCR7+. The source of these receptors is a man aged 18 to 30 in good health.

This clone was detected a few times. The J gene is TRBJ1-2, the V gene TRBV10-3; the D is unclear. CDR1 is ENHRY and CDR2 is SYGVKD in the germline V gene. V lost 4 bases and J 3 bases, leaving 18 bases between the germline ends. The CDR3 extends over 16 amino acids. CDR3 protein: CAISGGALAKDYGYTF. CDR3 in DNA: TGTGCCATCAGTGGGGGTGCGTTAGCAAAGGACTATGGCTACACCTTC.

The chain couples TRBV29-1 to TRBJ1-2; no clear D. Per germline, CDR1 SQVTM and CDR2 ANQGSEA. The CDR3 contains 14 residues. Trimming left V 4 bases short and J 4 bases short, with 16 bases between. The CDR3 DNA follows: TGCAGCGTTGTTGGTGGGGAAGGTTCCTATGGCTACACCTTC. As protein: CSVVGGEGSYGYTF.

The genes are TRBV5-1 and TRBJ1-1; 9 bases map to TRBD1. With 3 bases clipped from V and 3 bases from J, the junction kept 6 bases outside the gene matches. There are 15 residues in the CDR3. Germline V lookup: CDR1 SGHRS, CDR2 YFSETQ. CDR3 in amino acids: CASSWDRAEDTEAFF. CDR3 bases: TGCGCCAGCAGCTGGGACAGGGCGGAAGACACTGAAGCTTTCTTT. Full variable domain (missing parts from reference TRBV5-1 and TRBJ1-1): KAGVTQTPRYLIKTRGQQVTLSCSPISGHRSVSWYQQTPGQGLQFLFEYFSETQRNKGNFPGRFSGRQFSNSRSEMNVSTLELGDSALYLCASSWDRAEDTEAFFGQGTRLTVV.

V and J are TRBV5-1 and TRBJ1-6; the D is unclear. Trimming took off 5 bases at V and 5 bases at J, with 8 bases between the two ends. CDR3 size: 13 residues. From germline, CDR1 is SGHRS and CDR2 YFSETQ. CDR3 nucleotides: TGCGCCAGCAGAGGGCCGGATAATTCACCCCTCCACTTT. Residues: CASRGPDNSPLHF.

The genes are TRBV5-4 and TRBJ1-2; a possible D gene is TRBD1 (6 bases). From germline, CDR1 is SGHNT and CDR2 YYREEE (reference sequence). Between the trimmed V and J ends, which lost 5 bases and 8 bases, there was a span of 19 bases. This CDR3 region has 14 residues. CDR3: CASRGSQGSGGYTF. The CDR3 nucleotides read TGTGCCAGCAGGGGATCACAGGGAAGTGGCGGCTACACCTTC. Together with reference TRBV5-4 and TRBJ1-2, the CDR3 gives the full variable domain: ETGVTQSPTHLIKTRGQQVTLRCSSQSGHNTVSWYQQALGQGPQFIFQYYREEENGRGNFPPRFSGLQFPNYSSELNVNALELDDSALYLCASRGSQGSGGYTFGSGTRLTVV.

CDR3 DNA sequence: TGCGCCAGCAGCCCGTTACAGGGAAAAGGAACCGGGGAGCTGTTTTTT. It encodes CASSPLQGKGTGELFF. The gene calls are TRBV4-1 and TRBJ2-2; D may be TRBD1 (6 bases). Germline V gene sequence: CDR1 MGHRA, CDR2 YSYEKL. The V end was cut by 4 bases, the J end by 5 bases, with 17 bases between. This CDR3 has 16 residues.

V and J are TRBV5-6 and TRBJ2-6; D uncertain. The CDR3 has 19 residues. Germline V gives CDR1 SGHDT, CDR2 YYEEEE. Trimming took 4 bases from V and 1 from J, leaving 21 bases between them. The CDR3: CASSEDASITLSGANVLTF. For the CDR3, the DNA is TGTGCCAGCAGCGAGGACGCATCAATAACCCTTTCTGGGGCCAACGTCCTGACTTTC.

The CDR3 protein is CSVEDRGRSYEQYF. The CDR3 nucleotides are TGCAGCGTTGAGGACAGGGGACGGTCCTACGAGCAGTACTTC. The rearrangement joins TRBV29-1 to TRBJ2-7; 9 positions agree with TRBD1. Germline V gives CDR1 SQVTM, CDR2 ANQGSEA. V was clipped by 3 bases and J by 1 base; unmatched bases: 4. The CDR3 consists of 14 residues.

As for this clone: Other DNA variants within this sample encode the same CDR3. The rearrangement links TRBV2 to TRBJ2-7, with a possible D match to TRBD2 (5 bases). V lost 4 bases, J lost 0 bases, and 7 bases lay in between. The CDR3 covers 13 residues. Germline CDR1 reads SNHLY; CDR2 reads FYNNEI. The CDR3 DNA reads as TGTGCCAGCAGTGCTACTAGCTCCTACGAGCAGTACTTC. This gives the protein CASSATSSYEQYF.

This clone is a singleton in its sample. The chain joins TRBV5-3 to TRBJ2-1, with D possibly being TRBD1 or TRBD2 (5 bases each). TRBV5-3 is an ORF for which the function is uncertain. The CDR3 is made up of 16 amino acids. Trimming took off 6 bases at V and 2 bases at J, with 18 bases between the two ends. The CDR3: CARNGTLAVPYNEQFF. The CDR3 DNA reads TGTGCCAGAAACGGGACGCTAGCCGTCCCCTACAATGAGCAGTTCTTC.

The rearrangement joins TRBV9 to TRBJ2-7; 10 nucleotides line up with TRBD2. This CDR3 region has 15 residues. The trim removed 4 bases at V and 2 bases at J, leaving 6 bases unmatched. Germline CDR1 is SGDLS and CDR2 is YYNGEE. The chain's CDR3 is CASSPVAGGAYEQYF. CDR3 nucleotide sequence: TGTGCCAGCAGCCCGGTAGCGGGGGGTGCCTACGAGCAGTACTTC. Using reference TRBV9 and TRBJ2-7 for the parts outside the CDR3, the full variable domain is DSGVTQTPKHLITATGQRVTLRCSPRSGDLSVYWYQQSLDQGLQFLIQYYNGEERAKGNILERFSAQQFPDLHSELNLSSLELGDSALYFCASSPVAGGAYEQYFGPGTRLTVT.

Points on this clone: The sample contains more than one DNA sequence encoding this CDR3. The CDR3 DNA sequence: TGTGCCAGCAGCAGACAGGGGAATGAGCAGTTCTTC. This gives the protein CASSRQGNEQFF. The chain is built from TRBV7-9 and TRBJ2-1; TRBD1 aligns across 8 bases. The CDR3 covers 12 residues. In germline, CDR1 is SEHNR, CDR2 FQNEAQ (reference sequence). Trimming took 5 bases from V and 7 from J; bases not matched to a gene: 1.

The chain uses TRBV7-9 and TRBJ1-2, with a possible D match to TRBD1 (5 bases). The CDR3 extends over 13 amino acids. V was clipped by 5 bases and J by 5 bases, with 12 bases between them. CDR1 and CDR2 (germline): SEHNR, FQNEAQ (reference sequence). CDR3 bases: TGTGCCAGCAGCCGTGGGGGGTTGTATGGCTACACCTTC. This encodes CASSRGGLYGYTF.

As regards this clone: In the same sample, other DNA sequences code for this CDR3. V is TRBV6-5 and J is TRBJ2-3; possible D gene TRBD2, 6 bases. The CDR3 is 15 amino acids. CDR1 and CDR2 (germline): MNHEY, SVGAGI. V was shortened by 0 bases and J by 2 bases, with 9 bases between the two germline ends. In DNA, the CDR3 is TGTGCCAGCAGTTACTCTAGCGGACCCACAGATACGCAGTATTTT. Its protein is CASSYSSGPTDTQYF.

This clone was seen only once. The V and J genes are TRBV29-1 and TRBJ2-1, with TRBD2 as a possible D gene (6 bases). The germline CDR1 and CDR2 sequences are SQVTM and ANQGSEA. Trimming shortened V by 4 bases and J by 6 bases, and 13 bases separated the two germline ends. This CDR3 spans 13 amino acids. The CDR3 sequence: CSVGGAVSNEQFF. DNA of the CDR3: TGCAGCGTTGGCGGGGCAGTAAGCAATGAGCAGTTCTTC.

J is TRBJ1-1 and V is TRBV20-1; D remains unclear. The germline V gene has CDR1 DFQATT and CDR2 SNEGSKA (reference sequence). V gave up 7 bases and J gave up 11 bases, with 14 bases separating them. CDR3 length equals 10 residues. The CDR3, as DNA: TGCAGTGGCACGGAGACCGGCGCTTTCTTT. It yields the protein CSGTETGAFF.

The genes are TRBV9 and TRBJ2-2; 7 bases line up with TRBD2. Germline V gives CDR1 SGDLS, CDR2 YYNGEE. CDR3 length: 18 residues. V dropped 4 bases and J dropped 4; count of bases not matched to a gene: 16. The CDR3 reads CASSHTGLGPQGTGELFF. The CDR3, as DNA: TGTGCCAGCAGCCATACTGGACTAGGACCCCAAGGCACCGGGGAGCTGTTTTTT.

The gene calls are TRBV21-1 and TRBJ1-6. TRBV21-1 is labeled a pseudogene. The length of the CDR3 is 17 residues. This CDR3 is CASSNGRGHHEICLLHF. In nucleotides, the CDR3 is TGTGCCAGCAGCAATGGTCGGGGCCATCATGAGATCTGCCTTCTCCACTTT.

V is TRBV27 and J is TRBJ2-1; 12 nucleotides align to TRBD2. The ends lost 6 bases at V and 8 bases at J; junction bases unmatched: 5. The CDR3 is 14 residues long. The germline CDR1 and CDR2 sequences are MNHEY and SMNVEV (reference sequence). The CDR3 here is CASRTSGGPHEQFF. The CDR3 DNA sequence: TGTGCCAGCAGAACTAGCGGGGGGCCCCATGAGCAGTTCTTC.

The V call is TRBV15, the J call TRBJ2-7, with D tentatively TRBD1 (6 bases). The germline V gene encodes CDR1 LNHNV and CDR2 YYDKDF (reference sequence). The CDR3 is made up of 15 amino acids. V dropped 3 bases and J dropped 2 bases, with 14 bases sitting between them. The DNA of the CDR3 is TGTGCCACCAGCAGGGGCCCCGAGGGGGCCTACGAGCAGTACTTC. This translates into CATSRGPEGAYEQYF.

This sequence joins TRBV5-6 and TRBJ1-4, with TRBD1 matching 9 bases. This CDR3 has 17 amino acids. With V trimmed by 0 bases and J by 5 bases, 8 bases remained unmatched. Germline CDR1 is SGHDT and CDR2 is YYEEEE. As DNA, the CDR3 is TGTGCCAGCAGCTTGGATATGGGACAGGGACGAAATGAAAAACTGTTTTTT. Its protein product is CASSLDMGQGRNEKLFF.

J is TRBJ2-4 and V is TRBV7-6, with a weak D call TRBD1 (5 bases). The germline V gene has CDR1 SGHVS and CDR2 FNYEAQ. Trimming removed 5 bases from V and 8 bases from J, with 16 bases in between. The CDR3 consists of 14 residues. The CDR3 sequence: CASSLGVRADIQYF. The CDR3 DNA sequence: TGTGCCAGCAGCCTAGGGGTTCGGGCGGACATTCAGTACTTC.

This chain uses TRBV5-6 with TRBJ2-2, with 7 bases aligning to TRBD1. This CDR3 contains 14 residues. The V and J ends lost 6 bases and 8 bases, in that order; junction bases with no gene match: 10. Germline CDR1 reads SGHDT; CDR2 reads YYEEEE. This CDR3 is CASNVLTGTGELFF. The CDR3 DNA is TGTGCCAGCAACGTACTGACAGGGACGGGGGAGCTGTTTTTT. Together with reference TRBV5-6 and TRBJ2-2, the CDR3 gives the full variable domain: DAGVTQSPTHLIKTRGQQVTLRCSPKSGHDTVSWYQQALGQGPQFIFQYYEEEERQRGNFPDRFSGHQFPNYSSELNVNALLLGDSALYLCASNVLTGTGELFFGEGSRLTVL.

This clone was counted once. The chain joins TRBV4-3 to TRBJ2-5; TRBD2 aligns across 10 bases. J lost 0 bases, V lost 0 bases, and 7 bases had no gene match. Looked up from germline, CDR1 is LGHNA and CDR2 is YSLEER. The CDR3 contains 18 residues. The CDR3 DNA is TGCGCCAGCAGCCAAGAATGGACTAGCGGAGACGACCAAGAGACCCAGTACTTC. Its protein is CASSQEWTSGDDQETQYF.

The chain is built from TRBV29-1 and TRBJ1-1, with D possibly being TRBD1 (6 bases). Germline assignment: CDR1 SQVTM and CDR2 ANQGSEA. The CDR3 consists of 13 residues. V was shortened by 7 bases and J by 7 bases, with 19 bases between the two germline ends. CDR3 sequence: CSARGIRGFEAFF. CDR3 DNA: TGCAGCGCCAGGGGTATCAGGGGCTTTGAAGCTTTCTTT.

This chain uses TRBV4-2 with TRBJ2-5, with D possibly being TRBD2 (7 bases). Trimming shortened V by 3 bases and J by 5 bases, and 13 bases separated the two germline ends. The CDR3 extends over 14 amino acids. The germline V gene has CDR1 LGHNA and CDR2 YNFKEQ. The CDR3 loop is CASSHSGGSETQYF. CDR3 sequence (DNA): TGTGCCAGCAGCCACTCGGGGGGCAGCGAGACCCAGTACTTC.